The 22 T cell receptor beta chains below come from one sample, sequenced in a study of blood T cell repertoires in COVID-19. Measured with immunoSEQ multiplex PCR; TCRdb has only the in-frame clones, and not every one. The profile shows around 50,000 clones, about nine tenths of them singletons. Sequencing was performed on peripheral blood. These receptors came from a human donor in a cohort sampled during active COVID-19.

The chain has TRBV18 and TRBJ2-1; TRBD2 matches 7 bases. Losses at the gene ends were 2 bases for V and 5 bases for J; bases not matched to a gene: 6. This CDR3 comprises 15 residues. Germline V gene lookup returns CDR1 KGHSH and CDR2 LQKENI. CDR3 bases: TGTGCCAGCTCACCAAAGGGCGGGAGAGACAATGAGCAGTTCTTC. Translated, it gives CASSPKGGRDNEQFF.

The chain is built from TRBV27 and TRBJ1-3; maybe TRBD1 (6 bases). V lost 3 bases, J lost 3 bases, and 12 bases lay in between. This CDR3 spans 15 amino acids. Germline V lookup: CDR1 MNHEY, CDR2 SMNVEV (reference sequence). CDR3 sequence (DNA): TGTGCCAGCAGTTTGGGGGGGGCAGGTGGAAACACCATATATTTT. It yields the protein CASSLGGAGGNTIYF.

V usage is TRBV3-1 (or the pseudogene TRBV3-2) and J usage is TRBJ2-7; D gene uncertain. V was shortened by 1 base and J by 6 bases, with 4 bases between the two germline ends. Germline CDR1 reads LGHDT; CDR2 reads YNNKEL (reference sequence). CDR3 length: 11 residues. In nucleotides, the CDR3 is TGTGCCAGCAGCCAAGTCGGCGAGCAGTACTTC. Protein product: CASSQVGEQYF.

CDR3 amino acids: CATSYTGTGLWTQYF. The CDR3 DNA is TGTGCCACCAGCTATACCGGGACAGGGCTCTGGACCCAGTACTTC. The chain has TRBV15 and TRBJ2-5, with TRBD1 identical over 9 bases. The germline V gene encodes CDR1 LNHNV and CDR2 YYDKDF (reference sequence). After removal of 5 bases from V and 7 bases from J, the junction contained 11 bases not matched to a gene. This CDR3 has 15 amino acids.

This chain joins TRBV3-1 (or the pseudogene TRBV3-2) and TRBJ2-5, with a possible D match to TRBD2 (6 bases). Germline V gives CDR1 LGHDT, CDR2 YNNKEL (reference sequence). The CDR3 covers 14 residues. V shed 5 bases and J shed 10 bases, with 20 bases lying between them. The CDR3 DNA reads TGTGCCAGCAGCACCGGGACCTGGCGGGGTGGCCAGTACTTC. It codes for CASSTGTWRGGQYF.

As DNA, the CDR3 is TGTGCCAGCAGTTTTAACAGGGAAAACAATTCACCCCTCCACTTT. Translation: CASSFNRENNSPLHF. The chain has TRBV27 and TRBJ1-6, with D possibly being TRBD1 (6 bases). Trimming removed 3 bases from V and 7 bases from J, with 13 bases in between. The CDR3 runs to 15 residues. The germline gives CDR1 MNHEY, CDR2 SMNVEV (reference sequence).

The chain links TRBV5-1 to TRBJ2-1, with 10 bases matching TRBD2. This CDR3 contains 15 residues. V trimming: 6 bases; J trimming: 6 bases; junction bases outside the gene matches: 9. Germline loops: CDR1 SGHRS, CDR2 YFSETQ. The CDR3: CASTPGTSVGNEQFF. CDR3 in DNA: TGCGCCAGCACCCCCGGGACTAGCGTGGGCAATGAGCAGTTCTTC.

The CDR3 spells CASSPPGRANTEAFF. The DNA for the CDR3 is TGTGCCAGTAGCCCCCCGGGCAGGGCTAACACTGAAGCTTTCTTT. This chain connects TRBV19 to TRBJ1-1; tentatively, D is TRBD1 (5 bases). The ends were cut back, 6 bases at V and 2 bases at J, with 16 bases in the middle. CDR3 size: 15 residues. CDR1 and CDR2 from the germline V gene are LNHDA and SQIVND (reference sequence).

The V and J genes are TRBV3-1 (or the pseudogene TRBV3-2) and TRBJ1-2; 11 nucleotides align to TRBD1. The CDR3 extends over 14 amino acids. Germline CDR1 is LGHDT and CDR2 is YNNKEL (reference sequence). The V gene end was trimmed by 5 bases and the J gene end by 7 bases; junction bases not matched to a gene: 6. CDR3 sequence reads: CASSYRTGGGGYTF. The CDR3 DNA is TGTGCCAGCAGCTATAGGACAGGGGGCGGTGGCTACACCTTC.

The rearrangement joins TRBV9 to TRBJ2-7; D may be TRBD1 (5 bases). Germline V gene lookup returns CDR1 SGDLS and CDR2 YYNGEE. The CDR3 is 13 residues long. Trimming took off 2 bases at V and 6 bases at J, with 12 bases between the two ends. CDR3 region: CASSVSQGSEQYF. CDR3 in DNA: TGTGCCAGCAGCGTTAGCCAGGGAAGCGAGCAGTACTTC.

This clone was detected only once. The chain combines TRBV9 with TRBJ1-6; no clear D. Deletions cut 6 bases from V and 6 bases from J, with 10 bases between. Per germline, CDR1 SGDLS and CDR2 YYNGEE. The CDR3 has 13 amino acids. CDR3 loop: CASNGLPNSPLHF. DNA for the CDR3: TGTGCCAGCAACGGTTTACCTAATTCACCCCTCCACTTT.

The chain joins TRBV7-8 to TRBJ2-1, with 8 bases matching TRBD2. V was pared by 4 bases and J by 6 bases, with 8 bases of the junction left unmatched. There are 15 residues in the CDR3. The V gene's germline CDR1 is SGHVS and CDR2 FQNEAQ. The CDR3 protein is CASSSERLATNEQFF. The DNA for the CDR3 is TGTGCCAGCAGCTCAGAAAGACTAGCGACCAATGAGCAGTTCTTC.

This chain joins TRBV10-3 and TRBJ2-7, with 9 bases that match TRBD2. V gave up 4 bases and J gave up 0 bases; unmatched junction bases: 4. The germline gives CDR1 ENHRY, CDR2 SYGVKD. The CDR3 contains 15 residues. For the CDR3, the DNA is TGTGCCATCAGTGGATTAGCGGGGGTCTCCTACGAGCAGTACTTC. This gives the protein CAISGLAGVSYEQYF.

The chain has TRBV5-1 and TRBJ1-1, with D unresolved. CDR3 size: 14 residues. Germline assignment: CDR1 SGHRS and CDR2 YFSETQ. With 7 bases removed from V and 4 bases from J, the gap between germline ends came to 17 bases. CDR3 DNA sequence: TGCGCCAGCTTCGGGTTGGGTCCGGGCACTGAAGCTTTCTTT. This translates into CASFGLGPGTEAFF.

This chain joins TRBV7-3 and TRBJ2-4, with TRBD2 matching 9 bases. Germline CDR1 and CDR2: SGHTA and FQGTGA. The CDR3 consists of 16 residues. V gave up 1 base and J gave up 3 bases; unmatched junction bases: 4. CDR3 loop: CASSLNLAGRKNIQYF. CDR3 DNA: TGTGCCAGCAGCTTAAACCTAGCGGGGCGCAAAAACATTCAGTACTTC. Together with reference TRBV7-3 and TRBJ2-4, the CDR3 gives the full variable domain: GAGVSQTPSNKVTEKGKYVELRCDPISGHTALYWYRQSLGQGPEFLIYFQGTGAADDSGLPNDRFFAVRPEGSVSTLKIQRTERGDSAVYLCASSLNLAGRKNIQYFGAGTRLSVL.

The chain links TRBV29-1 to TRBJ2-1; the D is unclear. Germline CDR1 and CDR2: SQVTM and ANQGSEA. The CDR3 consists of 13 residues. The germline V and J ends were trimmed by 8 bases and 4 bases, with 15 bases remaining between them. In nucleotides, the CDR3 is TGCAGCCTATACGGAGTTAGTTACAATGAGCAGTTCTTC. As protein: CSLYGVSYNEQFF.

The chain is built from TRBV5-1 and TRBJ2-5; 9 nucleotides line up with TRBD2. V was clipped by 4 bases and J by 5 bases; unmatched bases: 9. CDR1 SGHRS and CDR2 YFSETQ come from the germline V gene. There are 15 residues in the CDR3. CDR3 loop: CASSQIAGDRETQYF. Written as DNA, the CDR3 is TGCGCCAGCAGCCAAATAGCGGGAGACCGCGAGACCCAGTACTTC.

The chain joins TRBV20-1 to TRBJ1-5; no clear D. Germline V gene data show CDR1 as DFQATT and CDR2 as SNEGSKA (reference sequence). V was cut by 3 bases and J by 5 bases, with 11 bases left in between. The CDR3 has 13 amino acids. Written as DNA, the CDR3 is TGCAGTGCTAGTCGTGAGGTTTATCAGCCCCAGCATTTT. This gives the protein CSASREVYQPQHF.

The chain couples TRBV9 to TRBJ2-3, with D uncertain. The germline V gene has CDR1 SGDLS and CDR2 YYNGEE. Trimming left V 1 base short and J 3 bases short, with 3 bases between. The CDR3 spans 12 residues. CDR3 nucleotide sequence: TGTGCCAGCAGCGTACAGACAGATACGCAGTATTTT. It translates to CASSVQTDTQYF. The full variable domain, its missing parts supplied by reference TRBV9 and TRBJ2-3, is DSGVTQTPKHLITATGQRVTLRCSPRSGDLSVYWYQQSLDQGLQFLIQYYNGEERAKGNILERFSAQQFPDLHSELNLSSLELGDSALYFCASSVQTDTQYFGPGTRLTVL.

By its share, this clone is medium-sized (0.01 to 0.1%). The rearrangement joins TRBV19 to TRBJ2-3; D unclear. Germline V lookup: CDR1 LNHDA, CDR2 SQIVND (reference sequence). Trimming pared 6 bases from V and 5 bases from J, leaving 9 bases between. The CDR3 sequence is 12 residues long. The CDR3 nucleotides read TGTGCCAGTAGGCTTAGTGGAGATACGCAGTATTTT. Encoded protein: CASRLSGDTQYF.

This clone was recorded a few times. The rearrangement joins TRBV27 to TRBJ2-7; D ambiguous. Trimming took 5 bases from V and 0 from J, leaving 14 bases between them. The CDR3 extends over 15 amino acids. Germline lookup yields CDR1 MNHEY and CDR2 SMNVEV (reference sequence). Here the CDR3 reads CASSPAGSRSYEQYF. CDR3 coding DNA: TGTGCCAGCAGTCCGGCCGGGTCCCGCTCCTACGAGCAGTACTTC.

The chain employs TRBV5-1 and TRBJ2-5; TRBD2 aligns across 12 bases. This CDR3 region has 18 residues. V shed 1 base and J 2 bases; nucleotides not matched to a gene: 9. Germline V CDR1 and CDR2: SGHRS, YFSETQ. The CDR3 reads CASSLRPSGRGGQETQYF. The DNA of the CDR3 is TGCGCCAGCAGCTTGCGACCTAGCGGGAGGGGTGGTCAAGAGACCCAGTACTTC.